A single T cell receptor (beta chain) is shown here with its context. This record comes from a study of cytomegalovirus exposure and HLA in healthy donors. The primer mix had 60 Vbeta and 13 Jbeta primers. This table comes from immunoSEQ multiplex PCR, and its TCRdb copy is limited to in-frame clones, with some not included. The sample carries fewer than 150,000 clones, around 70% recorded once. Germline CDR1 reads SQVTM; CDR2 reads ANQGSEA. The V and J ends lost 6 bases and 7 bases, in that order; junction bases with no gene match: 14. The CDR3 runs to 14 residues. The sequenced material came from PBMCs. The chain is built from TRBV29-1 and TRBJ2-7, with 8 bases matching TRBD1. The receptor comes from a woman aged 40 to 50 in good health and CMV-seronegative. The CDR3 nucleotides read TGCAGCGTCCATTACCGGGACAGGCTGATTGAGCAGTACTTC. Its protein is CSVHYRDRLIEQYF.